The 11 T cell receptor beta chains in this list originate from one sample, sequenced in a study of blood T cell repertoires in COVID-19. Sequenced by immunoSEQ multiplex PCR; TCRdb stores in-frame clones only, minus some. Here the sample spans 85,000 to 95,000 clones, 87% being singletons. The sequencing sample was made of peripheral blood. The receptors shown here come from a woman over 75 with acute or convalescent COVID-19.

The CDR3 reads CASSSELAGAYNEQFF. CDR3 DNA sequence: TGTGCCAGCTCTTCAGAACTAGCGGGGGCCTACAATGAGCAGTTCTTC. The rearrangement uses TRBV18 and TRBJ2-1, with 11 bases aligning to TRBD2. J was trimmed by 2 bases and V by 6 bases; bases with no gene match: 6. The CDR3 runs 16 residues. Germline V gene sequence: CDR1 KGHSH, CDR2 LQKENI.

The V call is TRBV19, the J call TRBJ2-5; D might be TRBD2 (6 bases). Per the germline V gene, CDR1 is LNHDA and CDR2 is SQIVND (reference sequence). V dropped 5 bases and J dropped 4 bases, with 11 bases sitting between them. CDR3 length: 13 amino acids. The CDR3 loop reads CASSFGGGETQYF. As DNA, the CDR3 is TGTGCCAGTAGTTTCGGGGGAGGAGAGACCCAGTACTTC.

The J gene is TRBJ1-2, the V gene TRBV30; D is perhaps TRBD1 (5 bases). CDR3 length equals 13 residues. Germline V gene lookup returns CDR1 GTSNPN and CDR2 SVGIG (reference sequence). V lost 2 bases, J lost 8 bases, and 15 bases lay in between. The CDR3 region is CAWSRQGISGYTF. The CDR3 region has the DNA TGTGCCTGGAGTAGGCAGGGCATTAGCGGCTACACCTTC.

The rearrangement links TRBV10-3 to TRBJ1-4; tentatively, D is TRBD1 (6 bases). Trimming removed 4 bases from V and 4 bases from J, with 13 bases in between. CDR1 and CDR2 from the germline V gene are ENHRY and SYGVKD. The CDR3 totals 15 residues. CDR3 sequence: CAISATGTNNEKLFF. The CDR3 DNA follows: TGTGCCATCAGTGCAACCGGGACAAATAATGAAAAACTGTTTTTT.

The V call is TRBV28, the J call TRBJ1-4; 11 nucleotides align to TRBD1. The CDR3 spans 15 residues. Germline V CDR1 and CDR2: MDHEN, SYDVKM. The V gene end was trimmed by 1 base and the J gene end by 10 bases; junction bases not matched to a gene: 5. CDR3 sequence (DNA): TGTGCCAGCAGTTTATCAGGGACAGGGGGTCCAAAACTGTTTTTT. This codes for CASSLSGTGGPKLFF.

This clone has just a few counts. This rearrangement joins TRBV7-3 to TRBJ2-2; D might be TRBD2 (6 bases). The V gene lost 0 bases and the J gene lost 9 bases, with 11 bases spanning the gap. CDR3 size: 14 residues. CDR1 and CDR2 (germline): SGHTA, FQGTGA. CDR3: CASSLTGGSRELFF. CDR3 in DNA: TGTGCCAGCAGCTTAACTGGGGGGAGCCGGGAGCTGTTTTTT.

This clone has just a few counts. V and J are TRBV19 and TRBJ1-5, with 8 bases lining up with TRBD1. Germline V lookup: CDR1 LNHDA, CDR2 SQIVND (reference sequence). Losses at the gene ends were 6 bases for V and 4 bases for J; bases not matched to a gene: 11. The CDR3 totals 16 residues. CDR3 nucleotide sequence: TGTGCCAGTAGAGCCCTATTTGACAGGGGTAATCAGCCCCAGCATTTT. Amino acid sequence: CASRALFDRGNQPQHF. Full variable domain (missing parts from reference TRBV19 and TRBJ1-5): DGGITQSPKYLFRKEGQNVTLSCEQNLNHDAMYWYRQDPGQGLRLIYYSQIVNDFQKGDIAEGYSVSREKKESFPLTVTSAQKNPTAFYLCASRALFDRGNQPQHFGDGTRLSIL.

V usage is TRBV9 and J usage is TRBJ1-6, with 9 bases fitting TRBD1. This CDR3 has 15 amino acids. V dropped 0 bases and J dropped 9; count of bases not matched to a gene: 4. The germline V gene encodes CDR1 SGDLS and CDR2 YYNGEE. The CDR3 coding sequence is TGTGCCAGCAGCGTAGAGACAGGGGGTGGTTCACCCCTCCACTTT. It encodes CASSVETGGGSPLHF. Combining the CDR3 with reference TRBV9 and TRBJ1-6 gives the whole variable domain DSGVTQTPKHLITATGQRVTLRCSPRSGDLSVYWYQQSLDQGLQFLIQYYNGEERAKGNILERFSAQQFPDLHSELNLSSLELGDSALYFCASSVETGGGSPLHFGNGTRLTVT.

This clone was counted a single time. The chain couples TRBV18 to TRBJ2-3; TRBD2 agrees at 7 bases. This CDR3 contains 14 residues. Trimming at V came to 6 bases and at J to 2 bases, leaving 5 bases not matched to a gene. The germline gives CDR1 KGHSH, CDR2 LQKENI. CDR3 sequence reads: CASSLTSHTDTQYF. The CDR3 DNA sequence: TGTGCCAGCTCCCTGACTAGCCACACAGATACGCAGTATTTT.

The rearrangement uses TRBV30 and TRBJ2-7, with TRBD1 identical over 12 bases. V lost 0 bases, J lost 1 base, and 10 bases stayed unmatched. The CDR3 extends over 18 amino acids. Germline-derived CDR1 and CDR2 are GTSNPN and SVGIG (reference sequence). The CDR3 DNA is TGTGCCTGGAGTGTATCGGGGGACAGGGGGCCTTTATCCTACGAGCAGTACTTC. Translated, it gives CAWSVSGDRGPLSYEQYF.

This sequence joins TRBV19 and TRBJ1-5; 9 bases align to TRBD1. The CDR3 runs to 13 residues. Germline CDR1 LNHDA, CDR2 SQIVND (reference sequence). V lost 6 bases and J lost 8; bases outside the gene matches: 5. The CDR3 loop reads CASRVGQGKPQHF. CDR3 coding DNA: TGTGCCAGTAGGGTTGGACAGGGGAAGCCCCAGCATTTT.